The present TCR beta chain was sequenced within a study of blood T cell repertoires in COVID-19. Study-wide context: In each case, the material was cDNA or gDNA derived from T cells, B-cell-depleted T cells, or PBMCs.

Trimming stripped 8 bases from V and 7 bases from J, with 14 bases between. The CDR3 covers 12 residues. Germline CDR1 SNHLY, CDR2 FYNNEI. The authors' processing: It was from reference gene primer amplification that nucleated cell counts were estimated. Profiling relied on immunoSEQ multiplex PCR, and the TCRdb table lists in-frame clones only, not all of them. That table gives V, J and clone size, and the DNA gave D and trimming. Of about 190,000 clones detected, about 82% appear once; the ten largest clones hold about 5%. This receptor was obtained from a woman younger than 45 with acute or convalescent COVID-19. The specimen sequenced was peripheral blood. The chain uses TRBV2 and TRBJ1-2; D possibly corresponds to TRBD1 (6 bases). Written as DNA, the CDR3 is TGTGCCAGCTCGGGGGGGCTGGGTGGCTACACCTTC. It encodes CASSGGLGGYTF.